The sample holds a few counts of the clone carrying this T cell receptor beta chain. Its cognate antigen is unknown. TCRdb's table, derived via immunoSEQ multiplex PCR, lists solely in-frame clones and lacks some. This table holds about 86,000 clones, approximately 88% found once. No patient escaped relapse after autologous stem cell transplantation, and brentuximab vedotin exposure varied. These data are taken from a study of PD-1 blockade in classical Hodgkin lymphoma. On the study more broadly: Intravenous nivolumab at 3 mg/kg was given to patients every 2 weeks.

Study-level findings and limits: Possibly reflecting disease activity or prior therapy, repertoire differences have causes that remain undefined. Exclusion was applied to patients who started nivolumab under 1 year after ASCT.

The specimen was peripheral blood mononuclear cells (PBMCs), collected at baseline. The sequence came from a human donor with classical Hodgkin lymphoma.

CDR3 sequence reads: CASSLAGTHGYTF. The CDR3 DNA reads TGTGCCAGCAGCTTGGCAGGGACCCATGGCTACACCTTC. The V and J genes are TRBV7-9 and TRBJ1-2, with a tentative D call TRBD1 (5 bases). Germline values: CDR1 SEHNR, CDR2 FQNEAQ (reference sequence). The CDR3 runs to 13 residues. The V end lost 3 bases, the J end lost 6 bases, and 11 bases lay between the germline ends.